The source of this TCR beta chain is a study of memory CD4+ T cells and cytomegalovirus serostatus. Trimming took off 8 bases at V and 6 bases at J, with 19 bases between the two ends. The CDR3 runs to 14 residues. Germline V CDR1 and CDR2: SNHLY, FYNNEI. Profiling relied on immunoSEQ multiplex PCR, and the TCRdb table lists in-frame clones only, not all of them. The data hold 40,000 or so clones, with about four fifths observed a single time. Single viable CD3+CD4+CD8-CD45RO+ cells were sorted as the memory CD4+ T cells. Serum IgG to CMV pp150, pp28, p38 and p52 defined serostatus. This receptor was obtained from an adult in good health and CMV-seronegative. The V call is TRBV2, the J call TRBJ1-1, with D possibly matching TRBD1 (5 bases). The material sequenced was memory CD4+ T cells from blood. CDR3 bases: TGTGCCAGCCGATTCCGGGACCTCACTCCTGAAGCTTTCTTT. Its translation: CASRFRDLTPEAFF.